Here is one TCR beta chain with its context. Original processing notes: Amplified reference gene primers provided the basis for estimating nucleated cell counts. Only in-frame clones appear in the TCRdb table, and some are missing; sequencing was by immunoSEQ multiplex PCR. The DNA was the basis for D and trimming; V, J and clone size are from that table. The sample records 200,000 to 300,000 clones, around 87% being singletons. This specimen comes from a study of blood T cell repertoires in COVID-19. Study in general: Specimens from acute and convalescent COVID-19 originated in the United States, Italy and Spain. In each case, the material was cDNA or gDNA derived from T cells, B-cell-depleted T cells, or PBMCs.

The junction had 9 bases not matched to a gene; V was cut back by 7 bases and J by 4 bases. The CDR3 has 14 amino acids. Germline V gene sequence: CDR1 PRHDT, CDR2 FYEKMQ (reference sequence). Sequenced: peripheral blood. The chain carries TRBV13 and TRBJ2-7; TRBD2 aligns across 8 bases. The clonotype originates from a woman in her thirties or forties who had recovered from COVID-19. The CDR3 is CASNQAGEAYEQYF. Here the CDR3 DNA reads TGTGCCAGCAACCAAGCGGGGGAGGCTTACGAGCAGTACTTC.